The rows below give T cell receptor beta chains drawn from one sample of a study of blood T cells in healthy people across ages. A single record per CDR3 protein comes from TCRdb applying MiXCR to the 5' RACE reads. This sample yields roughly 1.6 million distinct CDR3 sequences, of which roughly a third are seen a single time; about 10% belongs to the top ten. Specimen: blood. These receptors originate from a woman in her thirties in good health. The CDR3 runs from the conserved cysteine through the conserved F or W. Each record gives: D gene, V gene, clone size, J gene, CDR3 protein, CDR3 DNA. A D gene is named only where the DNA matches it firmly. Not every row has a clone size; where given, it reads once, few, many or a size class.

d_call: -
v_call: TRBV21-1
clone_size: few
j_call: TRBJ2-2
cdr3_aa: CASSRLGLAGNTGELFF
cdr3_nt: TGTGCCAGCAGCAGACTGGGACTAGCGGGAAACACCGGGGAGCTGTTTTTT

d_call: -
v_call: TRBV27
clone_size: few
j_call: TRBJ1-5
cdr3_aa: CATRGQGWNQPQHF
cdr3_nt: TGTGCCACCCGAGGGCAGGGTTGGAATCAGCCCCAGCATTTT

d_call: -
v_call: TRBV5-1
clone_size: -
j_call: TRBJ2-7
cdr3_aa: CASSTEEGSYEQYF
cdr3_nt: TGCGCCAGCAGCACGGAGGAGGGGTCCTACGAGCAGTACTTC

d_call: -
v_call: TRBV11-2
clone_size: -
j_call: TRBJ2-1
cdr3_aa: CASSLSPGGFYNEQFF
cdr3_nt: TGTGCCAGCAGCTTAAGTCCAGGGGGGTTTTACAATGAGCAGTTCTTC

d_call: -
v_call: TRBV28
clone_size: -
j_call: TRBJ2-7
cdr3_aa: CASMDSVYEQYF
cdr3_nt: TGTGCCAGCATGGACAGTGTCTACGAGCAGTACTTC

d_call: TRBD2
v_call: TRBV20-1
clone_size: few
j_call: TRBJ2-1
cdr3_aa: CSAPTSGRISEQFF
cdr3_nt: TGCAGTGCTCCGACCAGCGGGAGGATAAGTGAGCAGTTCTTC

d_call: -
v_call: TRBV20-1
clone_size: few
j_call: TRBJ2-7
cdr3_aa: CSPEGLSGAYEQYF
cdr3_nt: TGCAGTCCCGAAGGGCTGTCGGGTGCCTACGAGCAGTACTTC

d_call: -
v_call: TRBV13
clone_size: few
j_call: TRBJ1-3
cdr3_aa: CASSLVFGTAGNTIYF
cdr3_nt: TGTGCCAGCAGCTTAGTGTTTGGGACGGCTGGAAACACCATATATTTT

d_call: -
v_call: TRBV6-1
clone_size: few
j_call: TRBJ2-1
cdr3_aa: CASWAGTTYNEQFF
cdr3_nt: TGTGCCAGCTGGGCGGGGACAACCTACAATGAGCAGTTCTTC

d_call: -
v_call: TRBV5-1
clone_size: -
j_call: TRBJ1-1
cdr3_aa: CASSLASTGGNTEAFF
cdr3_nt: TGCGCCAGTAGCTTGGCCTCGACGGGGGGAAACACTGAAGCTTTCTTT

d_call: TRBD1
v_call: TRBV12-3/TRBV12-4
clone_size: -
j_call: TRBJ2-3
cdr3_aa: CASSLDRGPTDAQYF
cdr3_nt: TGTGCCAGCAGTCTCGACAGGGGGCCCACAGATGCGCAGTATTTT

d_call: -
v_call: TRBV27
clone_size: -
j_call: TRBJ1-1
cdr3_aa: CASSWGLGTEAFF
cdr3_nt: TGTGCCAGCAGTTGGGGGCTTGGCACTGAAGCTTTCTTT

d_call: -
v_call: TRBV20-1
clone_size: -
j_call: TRBJ2-5
cdr3_aa: CSATDSDKETQYF
cdr3_nt: TGCAGTGCTACGGACTCAGACAAAGAGACCCAGTACTTC

d_call: -
v_call: TRBV4-1
clone_size: -
j_call: TRBJ1-1
cdr3_aa: CASSQVRGRDTEAFF
cdr3_nt: TGCGCCAGCAGCCAAGTCAGAGGACGGGACACTGAAGCTTTCTTT

d_call: -
v_call: TRBV19
clone_size: -
j_call: TRBJ1-2
cdr3_aa: CASRPAAGYYGYTF
cdr3_nt: TGTGCCAGTAGGCCGGCCGCAGGTTACTATGGCTACACCTTC

d_call: -
v_call: TRBV12-3/TRBV12-4
clone_size: -
j_call: TRBJ1-1
cdr3_aa: CASSFTGVTEAFF
cdr3_nt: TGTGCCAGCAGTTTTACGGGGGTTACTGAAGCTTTCTTT

d_call: TRBD2
v_call: TRBV4-2
clone_size: many
j_call: TRBJ2-3
cdr3_aa: CASSPSTSWDTQYF
cdr3_nt: TGTGCCAGCAGCCCCTCGACTAGCTGGGATACGCAGTATTTT

d_call: TRBD1
v_call: TRBV10-2
clone_size: -
j_call: TRBJ2-7
cdr3_aa: CASSDRDRGIYEQYF
cdr3_nt: TGCGCCAGCAGTGACCGGGACAGGGGGATCTACGAGCAGTACTTC

d_call: -
v_call: TRBV6-1
clone_size: few
j_call: TRBJ2-7
cdr3_aa: CASSEVRGVKVPYEQYF
cdr3_nt: TGTGCCAGCAGTGAAGTCAGGGGGGTTAAGGTCCCCTACGAGCAGTACTTC

d_call: TRBD1
v_call: TRBV5-1
clone_size: few
j_call: TRBJ2-7
cdr3_aa: CASSQGVPYEQYF
cdr3_nt: TGCGCCAGCAGCCAGGGGGTGCCCTACGAGCAGTACTTC

d_call: -
v_call: TRBV7-9
clone_size: -
j_call: TRBJ2-2
cdr3_aa: CASSPPVSRPRGGELFF
cdr3_nt: TGTGCCAGCAGCCCCCCTGTTTCTAGGCCCCGAGGCGGGGAGCTGTTTTTT

d_call: -
v_call: TRBV10-3
clone_size: -
j_call: TRBJ1-4
cdr3_aa: CAIRRDLDEKLFF
cdr3_nt: TGTGCCATCAGAAGGGATCTGGATGAAAAACTGTTTTTT

d_call: TRBD1
v_call: TRBV7-9
clone_size: many
j_call: TRBJ2-5
cdr3_aa: CASSSGGRGETQYF
cdr3_nt: TGTGCCAGCAGCTCAGGGGGTAGGGGAGAGACCCAGTACTTC

d_call: -
v_call: TRBV9
clone_size: -
j_call: TRBJ2-3
cdr3_aa: CASSVAPLSDTQYF
cdr3_nt: TGTGCCAGCAGCGTAGCACCGTTGTCGGATACGCAGTATTTT

d_call: -
v_call: TRBV20-1
clone_size: few
j_call: TRBJ2-1
cdr3_aa: CSARDVGGTSYNEQFF
cdr3_nt: TGCAGTGCTAGAGATGTCGGCGGGACCTCCTACAATGAGCAGTTCTTC

d_call: TRBD2
v_call: TRBV20-1
clone_size: few
j_call: TRBJ2-7
cdr3_aa: CSASSGRVDEQYF
cdr3_nt: TGCAGTGCTAGTAGCGGGAGAGTCGACGAGCAGTACTTC

d_call: -
v_call: TRBV5-1
clone_size: -
j_call: TRBJ1-3
cdr3_aa: CASSLGRAAGNTIYF
cdr3_nt: TGCGCCAGCAGCTTGGGACGCGCCGCTGGAAACACCATATATTTT

d_call: -
v_call: TRBV7-6
clone_size: -
j_call: TRBJ2-1
cdr3_aa: CASSLNSVRGNEQFF
cdr3_nt: TGTGCCAGCAGCTTAAATTCGGTCCGTGGTAATGAGCAGTTCTTC

d_call: -
v_call: TRBV21-1
clone_size: -
j_call: TRBJ2-7
cdr3_aa: CASSPPRLAGGTFTYEQYF
cdr3_nt: TGTGCCAGCAGCCCACCCCGCCTAGCGGGAGGTACTTTTACCTACGAGCAGTACTTC

d_call: -
v_call: TRBV11-1
clone_size: many
j_call: TRBJ2-1
cdr3_aa: CASSLPAGGNEQFF
cdr3_nt: TGCGCCAGCAGCTTGCCGGCAGGGGGGAATGAGCAGTTCTTC

d_call: TRBD2
v_call: TRBV6-1
clone_size: few
j_call: TRBJ2-3
cdr3_aa: CASAMTSGTSGGRDTQYF
cdr3_nt: TGTGCCAGCGCAATGACCTCGGGGACTAGCGGGGGCAGGGATACGCAGTATTTT

d_call: -
v_call: TRBV7-2
clone_size: few
j_call: TRBJ1-5
cdr3_aa: CASSRDVRQPQHF
cdr3_nt: TGTGCCAGCAGCCGGGACGTGAGACAGCCCCAGCATTTT

d_call: -
v_call: TRBV4-1
clone_size: once
j_call: TRBJ2-5
cdr3_aa: CASSQAIQAYNEQYF
cdr3_nt: TGCGCCAGCAGCCAAGCGATACAGGCCTACAATGAGCAGTACTTC

d_call: -
v_call: TRBV20-1
clone_size: few
j_call: TRBJ2-7
cdr3_aa: CSARGRAGSLYEQYF
cdr3_nt: TGCAGTGCTAGAGGCAGGGCAGGGTCACTTTACGAGCAGTACTTC

d_call: TRBD1
v_call: TRBV4-1
clone_size: many
j_call: TRBJ2-7
cdr3_aa: CASSLTGQEQYF
cdr3_nt: TGCGCCAGCAGCCTGACAGGGCAGGAGCAGTACTTC

d_call: -
v_call: TRBV5-1
clone_size: -
j_call: TRBJ2-5
cdr3_aa: CASRFRPGPQETQYF
cdr3_nt: TGCGCCAGCAGGTTTCGACCGGGCCCCCAAGAGACCCAGTACTTC

d_call: TRBD1
v_call: TRBV9
clone_size: -
j_call: TRBJ2-1
cdr3_aa: CASSAFDRGNEQFF
cdr3_nt: TGTGCCAGCAGCGCCTTCGACAGGGGCAATGAGCAGTTCTTC

d_call: -
v_call: TRBV6-6
clone_size: many
j_call: TRBJ2-7
cdr3_aa: CASSPRALLKEQYF
cdr3_nt: TGTGCCAGCAGTCCCCGGGCCCTGTTAAAGGAGCAGTACTTC

d_call: -
v_call: TRBV7-2
clone_size: few
j_call: TRBJ2-7
cdr3_aa: CASSSLWGPYEQYF
cdr3_nt: TGTGCCAGCAGCTCTCTGTGGGGGCCCTACGAGCAGTACTTC

d_call: TRBD1
v_call: TRBV18
clone_size: many
j_call: TRBJ2-1
cdr3_aa: CASSTTGVHEQFF
cdr3_nt: TGTGCCAGCTCAACGACAGGGGTCCATGAGCAGTTCTTC

d_call: -
v_call: TRBV19
clone_size: -
j_call: TRBJ2-3
cdr3_aa: CASSTLPGPVDAQYF
cdr3_nt: TGTGCCAGTAGTACCCTCCCAGGGCCGGTAGATGCGCAGTATTTT